This T cell receptor beta chain was sequenced for a study of blood T cell repertoires in COVID-19. Study members were between 18 and 89 years old and lived in approximately 25 US regions. The repertoire was sequenced with immunoSEQ multiplex PCR; TCRdb's copy has only in-frame clones and lacks some. This table holds 290,000 or so clones, around 91% found once. The CDR3 is 14 amino acids. The germline gives CDR1 SGHTA, CDR2 FQGTGA. The V segment lost 5 bases and the J segment 4 bases; nucleotides outside the gene matches: 5. Input material: PBMCs or T cells enriched from blood (not recorded which). The TCR comes from a woman aged 18-29 years with acute COVID-19. The chain has TRBV7-3 and TRBJ2-5; 9 bases fit TRBD1. The DNA of the CDR3 is TGTGCCAGCAGCCAGGGACAGGGTGGAGAGACCCAGTACTTC. This translates into CASSQGQGGETQYF.